These 20 T cell receptor beta chains share one sample of origin, sequenced in a study of T-cell memory formation after mild COVID-19. TCRdb passed the 5' RACE reads through MiXCR, listing each CDR3 protein once. The data hold 400,000 or so distinct CDR3 sequences, with under 25% observed a single time. The sample was PBMCs or a T cell subset sorted from them (not recorded which). These receptors all come from an adult woman who had mild COVID-19 (a few samples of this study predate the infection). Cell type and time point are not known.

This chain uses TRBV4-3 with TRBJ2-7, with D possibly being TRBD2 (7 bases). Germline CDR1 is LGHNA and CDR2 is YSLEER. Trimming stripped 0 bases from V and 6 bases from J, with 15 bases between. This CDR3 has 15 residues. CDR3 nucleotides: TGCGCCAGCAGCCAAGATCGGGGGGCGCAGGGCGAGCAGTACTTC. It is translated as CASSQDRGAQGEQYF.

This clonotype was seen a handful of times. The chain couples TRBV7-2 to TRBJ2-1; no clear D. From germline, CDR1 is SGHTA and CDR2 FQGNSA. The CDR3 loop spans 13 amino acids. V shed 5 bases and J shed 10 bases, with 15 bases lying between them. The CDR3 bases are TGTGCCAGCAGCCTCTTAGACGGTCAGGAGCAGTTCTTC. This sequence encodes CASSLLDGQEQFF. The full variable domain, completed using reference TRBV7-2 and TRBJ2-1, is GAGVSQSPSNKVTEKGKDVELRCDPISGHTALYWYRQSLGQGLEFLIYFQGNSAPDKSGLPSDRFSAERTGGSVSTLTIQRTQQEDSAVYLCASSLLDGQEQFFGPGTRLTVL.

The V call is TRBV7-2, the J call TRBJ2-2; D ambiguous. CDR1 and CDR2 from the germline V gene are SGHTA and FQGNSA. The CDR3 is made up of 15 amino acids. Trimming took off 5 bases at V and 0 bases at J, with 10 bases between the two ends. CDR3 in amino acids: CASSPALTNTGELFF. The CDR3 region has the DNA TGTGCCAGCAGCCCAGCTCTAACGAACACCGGGGAGCTGTTTTTT.

V and J are TRBV12-3 or TRBV12-4 and TRBJ1-5; 7 nucleotides align to TRBD1. This CDR3 spans 14 amino acids. Germline trimming cut 6 bases from V and 0 bases from J; bases unmatched to any gene: 2. In DNA, the CDR3 is TGTGCCAGCAGGAGGACAGGTAGCAATCAGCCCCAGCATTTT. Amino acid sequence: CASRRTGSNQPQHF.

This rearrangement joins TRBV5-1 to TRBJ2-5; 10 positions agree with TRBD2. This CDR3 is 18 amino acids long. V lost 7 bases to trimming and J lost 5 bases; unmatched junction nucleotides: 20. The germline CDR1 and CDR2 sequences are SGHRS and YFSETQ. In DNA, the CDR3 is TGCGCCAGCGCTGCGGTAGAGCGGGGGGGCTTGAACAGCGAGACCCAGTACTTC. The encoded protein is CASAAVERGGLNSETQYF.

J is TRBJ2-3 and V is TRBV19, with a tentative D call TRBD2 (6 bases). This CDR3 spans 15 amino acids. V was cut by 3 bases and J by 3 bases, with 13 bases left in between. CDR1 is LNHDA and CDR2 is SQIVND in the germline V gene (reference sequence). The CDR3 DNA reads TGTGCCAGTAGTATGGTAGCGGTGAGGACAGATACGCAGTATTTT. The encoded protein is CASSMVAVRTDTQYF.

This clonotype was detected only a few times. V usage is TRBV11-3 and J usage is TRBJ2-7, with TRBD2 as a possible D gene (6 bases). The germline gives CDR1 SGHNT, CDR2 YENEEA. V was clipped by 2 bases and J by 4 bases, with 18 bases between them. This CDR3 contains 16 residues. CDR3 sequence: CASSLWAGRNIYEQYF. The DNA of the CDR3 is TGTGCCAGCAGCTTATGGGCGGGACGGAATATATACGAGCAGTACTTC.

In its sample, this clonotype was seen a few times. V is TRBV6-1 and J is TRBJ2-2; D not resolved. V was shortened by 4 bases and J by 7 bases, with 7 bases between the two germline ends. Per germline, CDR1 MNHNS and CDR2 SASEGT. The CDR3 is 12 residues long. The DNA of the CDR3 is TGTGCCAGCAGTGGTACCTACGGGGAGCTGTTTTTT. Translation: CASSGTYGELFF.

The table lists this clonotype with a few counts. V is TRBV27 and J is TRBJ1-2; TRBD1 agrees at 7 bases. Germline values: CDR1 MNHEY, CDR2 SMNVEV (reference sequence). Trimming at V came to 4 bases and at J to 8 bases, leaving 10 bases not matched to a gene. The CDR3 consists of 14 residues. CDR3 nucleotide sequence: TGTGCCAGCAGTTCCCGGGACAGCTCTTGGGGCTACACCTTC. It is translated as CASSSRDSSWGYTF.

This clonotype was observed a few times. V and J are TRBV27 and TRBJ2-7; D is undetermined. Trimming left V 2 bases short and J 2 bases short, with 10 bases between. This CDR3 comprises 14 residues. Germline values: CDR1 MNHEY, CDR2 SMNVEV (reference sequence). The CDR3 sequence: CASSLDSVAYEQYF. CDR3 nucleotides: TGTGCCAGCAGTTTAGACTCAGTAGCCTACGAGCAGTACTTC.

The V call is TRBV10-3, the J call TRBJ2-7; 10 bases match TRBD1. This CDR3 region has 15 residues. From germline, CDR1 is ENHRY and CDR2 SYGVKD. Trimming at V came to 5 bases and at J to 1 base, leaving 5 bases not matched to a gene. CDR3: CAISKDRGKSYEQYF. CDR3 DNA: TGTGCCATCAGTAAGGACAGGGGGAAATCCTACGAGCAGTACTTC.

The rearrangement joins TRBV25-1 to TRBJ2-5, with 7 bases aligning to TRBD2. V dropped 6 bases and J dropped 5; count of bases not matched to a gene: 15. The germline V gene encodes CDR1 MGHDK and CDR2 SYGVNS. The CDR3 loop spans 16 amino acids. The CDR3 loop is CASSPRWASGRETQYF. The CDR3 DNA reads TGTGCCAGCAGCCCCAGGTGGGCTAGCGGCAGGGAGACCCAGTACTTC.

This clonotype came up a few times. The V gene is TRBV29-1, the J gene TRBJ2-1; 13 bases line up with TRBD2. This CDR3 contains 13 residues. J gave up 7 bases and V 6 bases, and 3 bases lay outside the gene matches. Germline CDR1 is SQVTM and CDR2 is ANQGSEA. The CDR3 DNA is TGCAGCGTCAGACTAGCGGGAGGTAATGAGCAGTTCTTC. Translation gives CSVRLAGGNEQFF.

This clonotype was observed a few times. The chain is built from TRBV11-3 and TRBJ1-6; D perhaps matches TRBD1 (5 bases). Germline lookup yields CDR1 SGHNT and CDR2 YENEEA. V was clipped by 3 bases and J by 8 bases, with 14 bases between them. The CDR3 is made up of 15 amino acids. CDR3 protein: CASSFGQTEHSPLHF. CDR3 coding DNA: TGTGCCAGCAGCTTCGGTCAGACAGAACATTCACCCCTCCACTTT.

This clonotype was seen ten or more times. The chain joins TRBV25-1 to TRBJ2-2; D not certain. CDR3 size: 13 residues. V shed 8 bases and J shed 1 base, with 8 bases lying between them. Germline CDR1 is MGHDK and CDR2 is SYGVNS. CDR3 region: CASVEQNTGELFF. The DNA of the CDR3 is TGTGCCAGCGTCGAACAGAACACCGGGGAGCTGTTTTTT.

There are a few counts of this clonotype. The genes are TRBV2 and TRBJ2-6, with D tentatively TRBD1 (5 bases). This CDR3 contains 15 residues. Trimming took off 5 bases at V and 1 base at J, with 9 bases between the two ends. Germline assignment: CDR1 SNHLY and CDR2 FYNNEI. CDR3 DNA: TGTGCCAGCAGTCCCCCAGGGTCTGGGGCCAACGTCCTGACTTTC. The encoded protein is CASSPPGSGANVLTF.

The rearrangement links TRBV29-1 to TRBJ1-3; no clear D gene. Germline V CDR1 and CDR2: SQVTM, ANQGSEA. The CDR3 is 13 residues long. Trimming took off 3 bases at V and 0 bases at J, with 6 bases between the two ends. The CDR3 nucleotides are TGCAGCGTTGAGCGAGACTCTGGAAACACCATATATTTT. It specifies CSVERDSGNTIYF.

This clonotype was seen a few times. This rearrangement joins TRBV18 to TRBJ2-1, with 7 bases fitting TRBD2. V trimming: 7 bases; J trimming: 2 bases; junction bases outside the gene matches: 14. The CDR3 is made up of 17 amino acids. In germline, CDR1 is KGHSH, CDR2 LQKENI. The CDR3 DNA is TGTGCCAGCTGCCAGTTCGGGGAGGGTCGGACCTACAATGAGCAGTTCTTC. This encodes CASCQFGEGRTYNEQFF.

V usage is TRBV5-5 and J usage is TRBJ1-1; D is unclear. The CDR3 has 13 amino acids. Trimming pared 2 bases from V and 4 bases from J, leaving 9 bases between. Germline lookup yields CDR1 SGHKS and CDR2 YYEKEE (reference sequence). The CDR3 protein is CASSFAGSTEAFF. CDR3 nucleotide sequence: TGTGCCAGCAGCTTCGCGGGGAGCACTGAAGCTTTCTTT.

The chain couples TRBV29-1 to TRBJ1-1; D remains unclear. The CDR3 length is 13 residues. Germline-derived CDR1 and CDR2 are SQVTM and ANQGSEA. V lost 4 bases to trimming and J lost 2 bases, with 11 bases between them. CDR3 nucleotide sequence: TGCAGCGTTGCGTATAGGGCCAACACTGAAGCTTTCTTT. Translation: CSVAYRANTEAFF.